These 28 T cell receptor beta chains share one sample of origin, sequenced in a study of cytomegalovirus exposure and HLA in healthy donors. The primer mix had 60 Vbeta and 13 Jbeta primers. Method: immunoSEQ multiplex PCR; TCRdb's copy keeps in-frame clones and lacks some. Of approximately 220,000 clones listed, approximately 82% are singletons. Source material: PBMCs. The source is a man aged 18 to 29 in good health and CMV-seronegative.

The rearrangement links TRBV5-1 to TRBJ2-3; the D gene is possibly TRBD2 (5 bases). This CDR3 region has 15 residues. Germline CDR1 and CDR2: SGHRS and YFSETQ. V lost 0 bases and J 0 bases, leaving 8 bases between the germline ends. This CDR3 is CASSLVLASTDTQYF. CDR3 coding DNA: TGCGCCAGCAGCTTGGTGCTAGCAAGCACAGATACGCAGTATTTT. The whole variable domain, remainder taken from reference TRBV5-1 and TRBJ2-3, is KAGVTQTPRYLIKTRGQQVTLSCSPISGHRSVSWYQQTPGQGLQFLFEYFSETQRNKGNFPGRFSGRQFSNSRSEMNVSTLELGDSALYLCASSLVLASTDTQYFGPGTRLTVL.

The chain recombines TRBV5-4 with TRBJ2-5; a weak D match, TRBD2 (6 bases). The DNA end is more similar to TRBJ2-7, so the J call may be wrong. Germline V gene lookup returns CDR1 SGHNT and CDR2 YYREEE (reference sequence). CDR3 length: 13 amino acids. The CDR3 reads CASSTGTLNEQYF. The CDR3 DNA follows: TGTGCCAGCAGCACCGGGACTCTAAACGAGCAGTACTTC.

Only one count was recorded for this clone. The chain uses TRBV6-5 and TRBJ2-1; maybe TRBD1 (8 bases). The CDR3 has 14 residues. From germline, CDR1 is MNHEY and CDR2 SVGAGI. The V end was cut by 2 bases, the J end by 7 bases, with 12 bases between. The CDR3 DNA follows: TGTGCCAGCAGTTACCTACAGGGGGGGAATGAGCAGTTCTTC. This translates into CASSYLQGGNEQFF.

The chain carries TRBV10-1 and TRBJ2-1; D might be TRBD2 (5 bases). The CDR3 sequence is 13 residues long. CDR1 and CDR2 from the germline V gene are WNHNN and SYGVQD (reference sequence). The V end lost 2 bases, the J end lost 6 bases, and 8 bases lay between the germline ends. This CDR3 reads CASSERGFNEQFF. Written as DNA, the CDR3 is TGCGCCAGCAGTGAGCGGGGATTCAATGAGCAGTTCTTC.

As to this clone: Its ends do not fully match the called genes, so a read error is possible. The CDR3 DNA reads as TGCGCCAGCAGCTCGACAGGGGCCTACAAGCAGTACTTC. It specifies CASSSTGAYKQYF. The rearrangement links TRBV5-1 to TRBJ2-7; 8 nucleotides line up with TRBD1. Germline CDR1 SGHRS, CDR2 YFSETQ. This CDR3 is built from 13 residues.

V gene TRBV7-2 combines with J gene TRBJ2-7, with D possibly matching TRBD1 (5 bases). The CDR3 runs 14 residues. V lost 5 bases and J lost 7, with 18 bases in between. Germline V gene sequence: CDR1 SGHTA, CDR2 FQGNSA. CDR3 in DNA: TGTGCCAGCAGCCCCCGCGGACAAGCTAGGGAGCAGTACTTC. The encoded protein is CASSPRGQAREQYF.

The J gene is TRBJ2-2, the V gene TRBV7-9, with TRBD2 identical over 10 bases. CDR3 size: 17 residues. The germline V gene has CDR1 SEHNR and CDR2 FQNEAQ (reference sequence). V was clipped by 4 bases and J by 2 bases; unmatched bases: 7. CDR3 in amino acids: CASSWLGLADNTGELFF. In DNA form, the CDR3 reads TGTGCCAGCAGCTGGTTAGGACTAGCGGATAACACCGGGGAGCTGTTTTTT.

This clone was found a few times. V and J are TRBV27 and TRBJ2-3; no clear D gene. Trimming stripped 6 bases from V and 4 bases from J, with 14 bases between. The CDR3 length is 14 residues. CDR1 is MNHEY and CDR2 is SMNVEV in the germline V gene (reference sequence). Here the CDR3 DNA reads TGTGCCAGCAGACTAACACGAACGCCAGATACGCAGTATTTT. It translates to CASRLTRTPDTQYF.

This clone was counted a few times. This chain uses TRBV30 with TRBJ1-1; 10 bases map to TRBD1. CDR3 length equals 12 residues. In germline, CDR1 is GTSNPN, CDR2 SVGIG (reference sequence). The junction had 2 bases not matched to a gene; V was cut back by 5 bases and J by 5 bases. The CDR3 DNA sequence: TGTGCCTGGGACAGGGGGCGTACTGAAGCTTTCTTT. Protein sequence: CAWDRGRTEAFF.

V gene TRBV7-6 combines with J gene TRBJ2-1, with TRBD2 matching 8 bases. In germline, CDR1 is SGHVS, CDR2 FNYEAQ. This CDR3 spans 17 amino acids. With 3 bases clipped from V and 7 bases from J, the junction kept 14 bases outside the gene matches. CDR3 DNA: TGTGCCAGCAGCTTCCCGGCGGGGGGAGGGATTATGAATGAGCAGTTCTTC. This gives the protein CASSFPAGGGIMNEQFF.

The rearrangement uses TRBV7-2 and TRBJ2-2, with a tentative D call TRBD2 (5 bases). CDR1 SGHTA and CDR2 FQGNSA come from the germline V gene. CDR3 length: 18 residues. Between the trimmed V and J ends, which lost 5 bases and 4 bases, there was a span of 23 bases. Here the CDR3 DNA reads TGTGCCAGCAGCCCACCTCCACTCCAACTAGGCGGCACCGGGGAGCTGTTTTTT. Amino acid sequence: CASSPPPLQLGGTGELFF.

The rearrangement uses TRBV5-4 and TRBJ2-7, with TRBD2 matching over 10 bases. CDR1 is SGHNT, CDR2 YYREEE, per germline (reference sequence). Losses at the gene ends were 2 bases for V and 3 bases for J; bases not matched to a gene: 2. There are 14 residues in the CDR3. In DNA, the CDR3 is TGTGCCAGCAGCTTTGGGACTAGCGTCTACGAGCAGTACTTC. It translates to CASSFGTSVYEQYF.

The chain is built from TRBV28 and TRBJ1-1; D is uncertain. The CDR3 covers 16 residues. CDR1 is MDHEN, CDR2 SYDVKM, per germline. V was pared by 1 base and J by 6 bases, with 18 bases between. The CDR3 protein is CASSLSLGVGSAEAFF. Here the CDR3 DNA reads TGTGCCAGCAGTTTATCCCTCGGGGTGGGATCCGCTGAAGCTTTCTTT.

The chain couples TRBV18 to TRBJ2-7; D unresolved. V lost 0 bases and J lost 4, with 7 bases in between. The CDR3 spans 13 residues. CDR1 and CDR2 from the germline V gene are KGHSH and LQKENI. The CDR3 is CASSPPHGYEQYF. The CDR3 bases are TGTGCCAGCTCACCACCCCACGGGTACGAGCAGTACTTC. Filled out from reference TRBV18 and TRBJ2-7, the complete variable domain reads NAGVMQNPRHLVRRRGQEARLRCSPMKGHSHVYWYRQLPEEGLKFMVYLQKENIIDESGMPKERFSAEFPKEGPSILRIQQVVRGDSAAYFCASSPPHGYEQYFGPGTRLTVT.

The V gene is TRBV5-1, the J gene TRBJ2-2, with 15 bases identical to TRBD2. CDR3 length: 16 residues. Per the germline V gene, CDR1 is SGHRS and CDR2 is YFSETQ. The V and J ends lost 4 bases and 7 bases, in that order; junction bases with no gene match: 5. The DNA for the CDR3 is TGCGCCAGCAGCCCCAGGACTAGCGGGAGGGACGGGGAGCTGTTTTTT. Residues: CASSPRTSGRDGELFF.

The CDR3 here is CASSRGSSGTGINEQFF. The CDR3 nucleotides are TGTGCCAGCTCACGGGGAAGTAGCGGGACCGGGATCAATGAGCAGTTCTTC. The chain joins TRBV18 to TRBJ2-1, with TRBD2 matching 8 bases. The CDR3 has 17 residues. V lost 4 bases, J lost 6 bases, and 14 bases stayed unmatched. Germline V gene sequence: CDR1 KGHSH, CDR2 LQKENI.

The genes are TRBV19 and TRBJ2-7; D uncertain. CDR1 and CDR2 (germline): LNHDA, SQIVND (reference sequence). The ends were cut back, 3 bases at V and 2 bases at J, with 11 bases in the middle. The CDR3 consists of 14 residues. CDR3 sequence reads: CASSIRVGTYEQYF. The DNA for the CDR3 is TGTGCCAGTAGTATTCGAGTCGGTACCTACGAGCAGTACTTC.

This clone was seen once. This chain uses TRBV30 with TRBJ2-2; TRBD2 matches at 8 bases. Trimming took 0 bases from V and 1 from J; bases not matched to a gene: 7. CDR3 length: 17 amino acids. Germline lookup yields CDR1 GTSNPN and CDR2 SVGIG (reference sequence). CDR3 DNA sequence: TGTGCCTGGAGTGTATACGGGAGCGGGGGGAACACCGGGGAGCTGTTTTTT. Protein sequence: CAWSVYGSGGNTGELFF.

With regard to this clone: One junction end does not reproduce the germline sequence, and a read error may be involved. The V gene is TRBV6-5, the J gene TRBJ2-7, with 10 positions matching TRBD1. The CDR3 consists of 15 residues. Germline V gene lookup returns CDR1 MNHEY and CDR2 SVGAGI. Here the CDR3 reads CASGYSGQGVYEQYF. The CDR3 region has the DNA TGTGCCAGCGGTTACTCCGGACAGGGGGTCTACGAGCAGTACTTC.

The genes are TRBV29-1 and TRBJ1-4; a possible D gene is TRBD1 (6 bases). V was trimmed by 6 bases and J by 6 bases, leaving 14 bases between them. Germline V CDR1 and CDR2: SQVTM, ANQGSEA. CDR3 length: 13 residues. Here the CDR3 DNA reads TGCAGCGTCAAGGGGAGGGGGGATGAAAAACTGTTTTTT. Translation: CSVKGRGDEKLFF.

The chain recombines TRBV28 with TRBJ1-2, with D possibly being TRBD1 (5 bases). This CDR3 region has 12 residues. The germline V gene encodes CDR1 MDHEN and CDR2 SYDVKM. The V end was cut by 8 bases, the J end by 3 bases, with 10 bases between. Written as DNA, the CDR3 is TGTGCCAGCGGGGGGGTTGACTATGGCTACACCTTC. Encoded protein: CASGGVDYGYTF.

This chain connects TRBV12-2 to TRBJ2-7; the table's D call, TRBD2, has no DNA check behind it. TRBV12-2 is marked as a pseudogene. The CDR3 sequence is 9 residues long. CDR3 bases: TGTGCAAGTCGCTTTCTAAAGTACTTC. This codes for CASRFLKYF.

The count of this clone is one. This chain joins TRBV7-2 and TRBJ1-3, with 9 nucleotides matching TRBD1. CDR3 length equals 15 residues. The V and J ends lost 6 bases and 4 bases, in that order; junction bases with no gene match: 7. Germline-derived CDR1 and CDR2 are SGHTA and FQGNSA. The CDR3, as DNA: TGTGCCAGCAGTTGGAGGACAGGGGCCGGAAACACCATATATTTT. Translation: CASSWRTGAGNTIYF.

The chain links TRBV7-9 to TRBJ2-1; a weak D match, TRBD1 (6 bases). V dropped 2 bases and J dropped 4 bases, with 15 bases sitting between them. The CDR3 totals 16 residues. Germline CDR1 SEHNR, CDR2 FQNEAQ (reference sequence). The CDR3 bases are TGTGCCAGCAGCTTAAGCAGGGGCTCGGGATACAATGAGCAGTTCTTC. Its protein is CASSLSRGSGYNEQFF. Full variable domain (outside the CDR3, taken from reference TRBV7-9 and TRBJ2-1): DTGVSQNPRHKITKRGQNVTFRCDPISEHNRLYWYRQTLGQGPEFLTYFQNEAQLEKSRLLSDRFSAERPKGSFSTLEIQRTEQGDSAMYLCASSLSRGSGYNEQFFGPGTRLTVL.

Here the CDR3 DNA reads TGTGCCAGCACCGGTCTTTACGAGCAGTACTTC. Encoded protein: CASTGLYEQYF. The chain employs TRBV28 and TRBJ2-7; no clear D. The CDR3 runs to 11 residues. CDR1 is MDHEN and CDR2 is SYDVKM in the germline V gene. Between the trimmed V and J ends, which lost 7 bases and 4 bases, there was a span of 8 bases. Filled out from reference TRBV28 and TRBJ2-7, the complete variable domain reads DVKVTQSSRYLVKRTGEKVFLECVQDMDHENMFWYRQDPGLGLRLIYFSYDVKMKEKGDIPEGYSVSREKKERFSLILESASTNQTSMYLCASTGLYEQYFGPGTRLTVT.

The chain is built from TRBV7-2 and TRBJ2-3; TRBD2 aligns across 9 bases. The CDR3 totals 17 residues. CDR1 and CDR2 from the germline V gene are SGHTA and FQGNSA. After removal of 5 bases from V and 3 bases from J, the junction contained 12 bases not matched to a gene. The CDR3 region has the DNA TGTGCCAGCAGCCCCGTTCCTAGCGGGATAGGTACAGATACGCAGTATTTT. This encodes CASSPVPSGIGTDTQYF.

In nucleotides, the CDR3 is TGTGCCAGCAGCTTGGCCCTTTCCAGCGAGCAGTACTTC. Encoded protein: CASSLALSSEQYF. The rearrangement links TRBV7-9 to TRBJ2-7; no definite D call. V shed 3 bases and J shed 6 bases, with 12 bases lying between them. The CDR3 contains 13 residues. The germline V gene has CDR1 SEHNR and CDR2 FQNEAQ (reference sequence).

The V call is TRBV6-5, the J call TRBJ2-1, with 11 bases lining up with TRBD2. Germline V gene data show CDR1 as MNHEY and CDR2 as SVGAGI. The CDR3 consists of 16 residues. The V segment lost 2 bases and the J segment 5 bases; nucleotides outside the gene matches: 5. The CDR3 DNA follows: TGTGCCAGCAGTTACGTAGCGGGAGGGCCAGACAATGAGCAGTTCTTC. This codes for CASSYVAGGPDNEQFF.